These 6 T cell receptor beta chains came from one sample sequenced in a study of CD8+ T cells in alopecia areata. Documented treatment: oral pan-JAK inhibitor, 5-10 mg twice daily. Investigators isolated RNA and reverse transcribed it into cDNA to act as the sequencing template. Measured with immunoSEQ multiplex PCR; TCRdb has only the in-frame clones, and not every one. The data contain roughly 40,000 clones, 80% to 95% of them singletons. Specimen: CD8+ T cells sorted from blood, collected at week 24, from a patient treated with tofacitinib. These receptors all come from a human donor with alopecia areata.

This chain joins TRBV4-3 and TRBJ2-5; D may match TRBD1 or TRBD2 (5 bases each). The better agreement between TRBJ2-7 and the DNA end casts doubt on the J call. Germline loops: CDR1 LGHNA, CDR2 YSLEER. The CDR3 runs to 14 residues. CDR3 amino acids: CASSQDRDPYEQYF. The CDR3 DNA sequence: TGCGCCAGCAGCCAAGACCGGGACCCCTACGAGCAGTACTTC.

The chain is built from TRBV6-4 and TRBJ2-3; perhaps TRBD1 as D (5 bases). Trimming left V 0 bases short and J 4 bases short, with 8 bases between. Germline V gene sequence: CDR1 MRHNA, CDR2 SNTAGT. The CDR3 covers 14 residues. The CDR3 here is CASSDSGEPDTQYF. The CDR3 DNA follows: TGTGCCAGCAGTGACTCAGGGGAACCAGATACGCAGTATTTT.

V is TRBV6-6 and J is TRBJ2-1; 7 nucleotides line up with TRBD2. V dropped 8 bases and J dropped 8; count of bases not matched to a gene: 15. This CDR3 is built from 15 residues. The germline CDR1 and CDR2 sequences are MNHNY and SVGAGI (reference sequence). The CDR3 loop reads CASVEGGGAGDEQFF. In DNA form, the CDR3 reads TGTGCCAGCGTCGAAGGAGGCGGGGCGGGGGATGAGCAGTTCTTC.

This clone has a handful of counts. The V gene is TRBV4-2, the J gene TRBJ2-3; 8 bases align to TRBD2. After removal of 5 bases from V and 4 bases from J, the junction contained 11 bases not matched to a gene. In germline, CDR1 is LGHNA, CDR2 YNFKEQ. The CDR3 covers 16 residues. Here the CDR3 DNA reads TGTGCCAGCAGCTACCAGCGGGGGCGGGGATCAGATACGCAGTATTTT. Its translation: CASSYQRGRGSDTQYF.

The CDR3 region is CSALFRDSSYNEQFF. DNA of the CDR3: TGCAGCGCACTCTTCCGGGACAGCTCCTACAATGAGCAGTTCTTC. This chain links TRBV29-1 with TRBJ2-1; 7 bases are a match to TRBD1. Trimming cost V 7 bases and J 0 bases; bases outside gene matches: 9. The CDR3 has 15 amino acids. The germline V gene encodes CDR1 SQVTM and CDR2 ANQGSEA.

This clone occurred once. J is TRBJ2-1 and V is TRBV11-3; tentatively, D is TRBD1 (5 bases). The CDR3 spans 14 residues. Germline values: CDR1 SGHNT, CDR2 YENEEA. The ends were cut back, 2 bases at V and 7 bases at J, with 12 bases in the middle. CDR3 in amino acids: CASSLKGLKNEQFF. CDR3 sequence (DNA): TGTGCCAGCAGCTTAAAGGGGTTGAAGAATGAGCAGTTCTTC.